This T cell receptor (beta chain) came from a study of T cell responses to AZD1222 COVID-19 vaccine. General study results and limits: The study sampled repertoires only after the peak T cell response.

Worth noting for this clone: As yet, its antigen is unknown.

Measured with immunoSEQ multiplex PCR; TCRdb has only the in-frame clones, and not every one. This table has more than 150,000 clones, about 93% appearing once. CDR1 is MNHNY, CDR2 SVGAGI, per germline (reference sequence). This CDR3 region has 11 residues. After removal of 10 bases from V and 2 bases from J, the junction contained 1 base not matched to a gene. This chain links TRBV6-6 with TRBJ1-2, with TRBD1 identical over 7 bases. This clonotype originated in an adult who received the AZD1222 COVID-19 vaccine. The starting material was peripheral blood, obtained 28 days after the second AZD1222 dose. CDR3 nucleotides: TGTGCCATACAGGGGAACTATGGCTACACCTTC. Amino acids: CAIQGNYGYTF.